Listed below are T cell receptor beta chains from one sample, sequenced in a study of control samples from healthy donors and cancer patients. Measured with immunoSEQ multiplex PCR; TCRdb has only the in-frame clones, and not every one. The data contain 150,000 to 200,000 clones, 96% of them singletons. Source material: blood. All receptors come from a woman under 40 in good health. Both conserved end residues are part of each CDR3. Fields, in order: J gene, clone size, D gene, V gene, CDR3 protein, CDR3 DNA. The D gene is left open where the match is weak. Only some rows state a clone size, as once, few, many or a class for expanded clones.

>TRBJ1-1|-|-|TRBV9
CASSSHGGNTEAFF
TGTGCCAGCAGCTCCCACGGAGGGAACACTGAAGCTTTCTTT
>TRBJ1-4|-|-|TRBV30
CAWSSIIWEKLFF
TGTGCCTGGAGCTCTATCATTTGGGAAAAACTGTTTTTT
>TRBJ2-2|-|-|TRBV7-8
CASSRGYHRSNTGELFF
TGTGCCAGCAGCCGGGGGTACCACAGGAGTAACACCGGGGAGCTGTTTTTT
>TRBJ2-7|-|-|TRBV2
CASSVGQGRHEQYF
TGTGCCAGCAGTGTTGGGCAGGGTCGCCACGAGCAGTACTTC
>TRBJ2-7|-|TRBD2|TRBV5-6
CASSSGLVHEQYF
TGTGCCAGCAGCTCCGGACTAGTACACGAGCAGTACTTC
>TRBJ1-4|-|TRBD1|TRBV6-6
CASRMGQAYEKLFF
TGTGCCAGCAGAATGGGACAGGCGTATGAAAAACTGTTTTTT
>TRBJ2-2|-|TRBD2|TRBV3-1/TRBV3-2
CASSQWEGPNTGELFF
TGTGCCAGCAGCCAATGGGAGGGACCGAACACCGGGGAGCTGTTTTTT
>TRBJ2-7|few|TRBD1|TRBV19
CASSTGTGPYEQYF
TGTGCCAGTAGCACCGGGACAGGGCCCTACGAGCAGTACTTC
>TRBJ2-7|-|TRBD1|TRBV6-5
CASRDRGRVFYEQYF
TGTGCCAGCCGGGACAGGGGGCGCGTCTTCTACGAGCAGTACTTC
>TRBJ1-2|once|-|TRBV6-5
CASRGDIPGYTF
TGTGCCAGCAGGGGGGACATTCCAGGCTACACCTTC
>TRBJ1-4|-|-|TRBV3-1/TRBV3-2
CASSQSGPTNEKLFF
TGTGCCAGCAGCCAGTCCGGGCCCACTAATGAAAAACTGTTTTTT
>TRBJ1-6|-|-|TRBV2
CASSAQGRNSPLHF
TGTGCCAGCAGTGCTCAGGGTCGGAATTCACCCCTCCACTTT
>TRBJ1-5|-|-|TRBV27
CASSLTGRHPIYSNQPQHF
TGTGCCAGCAGTCTGACAGGCCGGCACCCTATATATAGCAATCAGCCCCAGCATTTT
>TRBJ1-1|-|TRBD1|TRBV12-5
CASGSPTDRAGTEAFF
TGTGCTAGTGGTTCCCCCACTGACAGGGCGGGCACTGAAGCTTTCTTT
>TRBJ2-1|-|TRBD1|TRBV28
CASSLTEGQASSYNEQFF
TGTGCCAGCAGTCTCACCGAAGGACAGGCAAGCTCCTACAATGAGCAGTTCTTC
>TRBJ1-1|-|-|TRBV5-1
CASSPDRRVTEAFF
TGCGCCAGCAGCCCGGACAGACGAGTCACTGAAGCTTTCTTT
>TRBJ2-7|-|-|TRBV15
CATSTTTGPGDEQYF
TGTGCCACCAGCACAACGACGGGCCCGGGGGACGAGCAGTACTTC
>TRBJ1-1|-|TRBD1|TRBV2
CASSLDRLGTEAFF
TGTGCCAGCAGCTTGGACAGGCTGGGGACTGAAGCTTTCTTT
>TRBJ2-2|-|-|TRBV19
CATSTGINTGELFF
TGTGCCACCTCTACAGGGATAAACACCGGGGAGCTGTTTTTT
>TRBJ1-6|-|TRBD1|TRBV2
CASRTTGFYSPLHF
TGTGCCAGCAGGACGACAGGGTTTTATTCACCCCTCCACTTT
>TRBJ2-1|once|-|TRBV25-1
CASSDLWWGAQFF
TGTGCCAGCAGTGATCTGTGGTGGGGGGCGCAGTTCTTC
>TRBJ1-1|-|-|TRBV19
CASSPLGRENTEAFF
TGTGCCAGTAGTCCTTTGGGTAGGGAGAACACTGAAGCTTTCTTT
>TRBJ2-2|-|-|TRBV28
CASSLNGGHTGELFF
TGTGCCAGCAGTTTGAACGGGGGACACACCGGGGAGCTGTTTTTT
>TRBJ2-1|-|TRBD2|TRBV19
CASSRTSGRAYNEQFF
TGTGCCAGTAGTCGTACTAGCGGGAGGGCCTACAATGAGCAGTTCTTC
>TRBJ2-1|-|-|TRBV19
CASGVSEQFF
TGTGCTTCGGGGGTTAGTGAGCAGTTCTTC
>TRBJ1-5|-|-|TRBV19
CASSMSGRSRINSNQPQHF
TGTGCCAGTAGTATGTCGGGGCGGAGCAGAATCAATAGCAATCAGCCCCAGCATTTT
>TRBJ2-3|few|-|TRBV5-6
CASSLQYTDTQYF
TGTGCCAGCAGCTTGCAGTACACAGATACGCAGTATTTT
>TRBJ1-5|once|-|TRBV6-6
CASRNAFKGSNQPQHF
TGTGCCAGCAGGAACGCTTTTAAGGGTAGCAATCAGCCCCAGCATTTT
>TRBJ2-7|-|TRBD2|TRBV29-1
CSVIAGNTYYEQYF
TGCAGCGTTATAGCGGGCAATACATACTACGAGCAGTACTTC
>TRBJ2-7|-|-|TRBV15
CATSRDRVTVDYEQYF
TGTGCCACCAGCAGAGATCGTGTGACAGTGGACTACGAGCAGTACTTC
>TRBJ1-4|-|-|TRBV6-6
CASILGNNEKLFF
TGTGCCAGCATATTAGGGAATAATGAAAAACTGTTTTTT
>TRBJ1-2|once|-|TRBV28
CASSSPEGYTF
TGTGCCAGCAGTTCCCCGGAGGGCTACACCTTC
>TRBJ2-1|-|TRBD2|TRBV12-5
CASGASGANYNEQFF
TGTGCTAGTGGGGCTAGCGGGGCTAACTACAATGAGCAGTTCTTC
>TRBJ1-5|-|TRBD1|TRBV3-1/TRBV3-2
CASSQSDRDNQPQHF
TGTGCCAGCAGCCAAAGTGACAGGGACAATCAGCCCCAGCATTTT
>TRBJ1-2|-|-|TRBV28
CASSAVDGYTF
TGTGCCAGCTCCGCGGTGGATGGCTACACCTTC
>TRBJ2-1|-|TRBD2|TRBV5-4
CASIAGGGDEQFF
TGTGCCAGCATAGCGGGAGGGGGGGATGAGCAGTTCTTC
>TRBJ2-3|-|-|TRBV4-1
CASSQGQVTDTQYF
TGCGCCAGCAGCCAAGGACAGGTAACAGATACGCAGTATTTT
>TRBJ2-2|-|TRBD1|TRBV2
CASSLGQGDTGELFF
TGTGCCAGCAGTCTGGGACAGGGAGACACCGGGGAGCTGTTTTTT
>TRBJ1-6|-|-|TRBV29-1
CSAQWGLDSPLHF
TGCAGCGCCCAATGGGGGCTGGATTCACCCCTCCACTTT
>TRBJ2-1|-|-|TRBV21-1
CASSKGGAGTGEMNEQFF
TGTGCCAGCAGCAAAGGGGGGGCCGGGACAGGGGAAATGAATGAGCAGTTCTTC
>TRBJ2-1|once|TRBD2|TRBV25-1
CASMSGTSGTVEQFF
TGTGCCAGTATGTCCGGGACTAGCGGGACGGTTGAGCAGTTCTTC
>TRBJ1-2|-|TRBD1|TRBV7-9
CASSPGTGGGGYTF
TGTGCCAGCAGCCCAGGGACAGGGGGTGGTGGCTACACCTTC
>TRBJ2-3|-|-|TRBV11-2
CASSLEGGTSTDTQYF
TGTGCCAGCAGCTTAGAAGGTGGGACTAGCACAGATACGCAGTATTTT
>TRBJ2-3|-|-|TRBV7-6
CASSLGVTITTDTQYF
TGTGCCAGCAGCTTAGGAGTGACAATCACCACAGATACGCAGTATTTT
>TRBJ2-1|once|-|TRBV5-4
CASSSKTGYEQFF
TGTGCCAGCAGCTCAAAAACTGGTTACGAGCAGTTCTTC
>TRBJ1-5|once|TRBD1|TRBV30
CAWSKGDRGRPKQPQHF
TGTGCCTGGAGCAAAGGGGACAGGGGCAGGCCCAAACAGCCCCAGCATTTT
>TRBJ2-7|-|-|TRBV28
CASSRRTGHYEQYF
TGTGCCAGCAGCCGCCGGACGGGACACTACGAGCAGTACTTC
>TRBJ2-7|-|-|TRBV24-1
CATSDSGLSDEQYF
TGTGCCACCAGTGATTCGGGCCTGTCGGACGAGCAGTACTTC
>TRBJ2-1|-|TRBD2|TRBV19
CASSKGSGRVLNNEQFF
TGTGCCAGTAGTAAAGGTAGCGGGAGGGTTCTGAATAATGAGCAGTTCTTC
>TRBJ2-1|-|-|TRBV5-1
CASSLGPESEQFF
TGCGCCAGCAGCTTGGGACCCGAGAGTGAGCAGTTCTTC
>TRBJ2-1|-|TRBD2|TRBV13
CASSLALTSGGRDEQFF
TGTGCCAGCAGCTTAGCCTTGACTAGCGGAGGAAGGGATGAGCAGTTCTTC
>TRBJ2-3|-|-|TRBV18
CASSPPSVEGLSTDTQYF
TGTGCCAGCTCACCACCATCCGTAGAGGGACTCAGCACAGATACGCAGTATTTT
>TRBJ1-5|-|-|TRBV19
CASSSSRVQPQHF
TGTGCCAGTAGTTCAAGCAGGGTACAGCCCCAGCATTTT
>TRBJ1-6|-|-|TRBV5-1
CASSYGRNNSPLHF
TGCGCCAGCAGCTATGGGAGGAATAATTCACCCCTCCACTTT
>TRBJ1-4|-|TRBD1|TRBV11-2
CASSPQGASNEKLFF
TGTGCCAGCAGCCCTCAGGGGGCCTCTAATGAAAAACTGTTTTTT
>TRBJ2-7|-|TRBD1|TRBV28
CASSLGQGAREQYF
TGTGCCAGCAGTTTGGGGCAGGGGGCGCGGGAGCAGTACTTC
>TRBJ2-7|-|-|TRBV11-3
CASSFHRDSEQYF
TGTGCCAGCAGCTTCCATAGGGATTCCGAGCAGTACTTC
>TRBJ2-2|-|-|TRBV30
CAWSSPYGTTGELFF
TGTGCCTGGAGTTCCCCATATGGGACCACCGGGGAGCTGTTTTTT
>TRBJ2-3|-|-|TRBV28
CASRDTPTYTDTQYF
TGTGCCAGTCGGGACACCCCCACTTACACAGATACGCAGTATTTT
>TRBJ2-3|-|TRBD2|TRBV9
CASSVATSGGYTDTQYF
TGTGCCAGCAGCGTGGCGACTAGCGGGGGTTACACAGATACGCAGTATTTT